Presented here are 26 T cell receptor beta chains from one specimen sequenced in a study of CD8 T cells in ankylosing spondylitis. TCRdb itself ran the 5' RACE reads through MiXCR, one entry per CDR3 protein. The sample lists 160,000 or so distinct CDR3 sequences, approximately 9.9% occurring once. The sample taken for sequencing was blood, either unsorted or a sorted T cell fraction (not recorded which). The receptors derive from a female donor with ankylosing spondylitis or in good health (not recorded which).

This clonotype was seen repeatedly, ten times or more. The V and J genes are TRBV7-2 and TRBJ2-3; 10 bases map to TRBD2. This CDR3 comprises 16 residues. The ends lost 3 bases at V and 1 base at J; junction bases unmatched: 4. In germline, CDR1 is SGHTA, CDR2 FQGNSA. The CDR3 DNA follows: TGTGCCAGCAGCTTTCCCCTAGCGGGAGGCACAGATACGCAGTATTTT. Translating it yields CASSFPLAGGTDTQYF. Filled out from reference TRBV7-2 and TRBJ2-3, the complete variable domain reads GAGVSQSPSNKVTEKGKDVELRCDPISGHTALYWYRQSLGQGLEFLIYFQGNSAPDKSGLPSDRFSAERTGGSVSTLTIQRTQQEDSAVYLCASSFPLAGGTDTQYFGPGTRLTVL.

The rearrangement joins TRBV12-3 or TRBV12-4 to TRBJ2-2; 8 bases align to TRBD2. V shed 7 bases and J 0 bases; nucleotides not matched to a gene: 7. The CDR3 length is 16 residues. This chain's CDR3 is CASTLLGLANTGELFF. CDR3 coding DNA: TGTGCCAGCACCTTGCTGGGACTAGCGAACACCGGGGAGCTGTTTTTT.

CDR3 nucleotides: TGTGCCAGCAGCAAGGGGGGGGGACGGGTGAACACTGAAGCTTTCTTT. It yields the protein CASSKGGGRVNTEAFF. The V gene is TRBV27, the J gene TRBJ1-1; D perhaps matches TRBD1 (6 bases). Per the germline V gene, CDR1 is MNHEY and CDR2 is SMNVEV (reference sequence). Between the trimmed V and J ends, which lost 6 bases and 0 bases, there was a span of 17 bases. The CDR3 consists of 16 residues.

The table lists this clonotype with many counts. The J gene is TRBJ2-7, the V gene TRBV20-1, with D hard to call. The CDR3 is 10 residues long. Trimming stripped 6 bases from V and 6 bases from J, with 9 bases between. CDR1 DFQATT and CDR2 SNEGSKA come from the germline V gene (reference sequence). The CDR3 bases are TGCAGTGCCTCCAAGGCCGAGCAGTACTTC. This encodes CSASKAEQYF.

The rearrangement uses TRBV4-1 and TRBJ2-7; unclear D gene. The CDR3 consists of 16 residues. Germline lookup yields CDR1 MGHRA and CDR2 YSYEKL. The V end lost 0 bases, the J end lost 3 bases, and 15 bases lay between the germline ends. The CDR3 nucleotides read TGCGCCAGCAGCCAAGATTCGGGCGGTGGATTCTACGAGCAGTACTTC. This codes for CASSQDSGGGFYEQYF.

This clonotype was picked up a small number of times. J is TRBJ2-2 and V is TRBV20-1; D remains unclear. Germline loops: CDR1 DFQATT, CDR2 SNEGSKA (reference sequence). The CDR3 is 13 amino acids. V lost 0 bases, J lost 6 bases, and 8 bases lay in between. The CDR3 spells CSAREMVSGELFF. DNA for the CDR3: TGCAGTGCTAGAGAGATGGTTTCCGGGGAGCTGTTTTTT.

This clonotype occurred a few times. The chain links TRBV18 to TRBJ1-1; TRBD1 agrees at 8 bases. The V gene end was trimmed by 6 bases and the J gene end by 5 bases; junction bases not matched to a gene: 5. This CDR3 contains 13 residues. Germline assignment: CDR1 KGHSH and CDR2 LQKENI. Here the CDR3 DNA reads TGTGCCAGCTCGCGGGACAGGCGAACTGAAGCTTTCTTT. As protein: CASSRDRRTEAFF.

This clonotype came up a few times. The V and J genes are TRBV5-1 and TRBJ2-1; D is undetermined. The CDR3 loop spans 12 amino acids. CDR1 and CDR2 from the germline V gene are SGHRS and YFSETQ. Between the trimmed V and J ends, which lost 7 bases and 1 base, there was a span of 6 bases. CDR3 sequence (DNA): TGCGCCAGCCTCGGGTCCTACAATGAGCAGTTCTTC. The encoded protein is CASLGSYNEQFF.

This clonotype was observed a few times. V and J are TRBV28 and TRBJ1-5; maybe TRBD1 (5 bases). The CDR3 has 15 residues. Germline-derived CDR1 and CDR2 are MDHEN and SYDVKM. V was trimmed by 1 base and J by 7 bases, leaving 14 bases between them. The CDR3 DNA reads TGTGCCAGCAGTTTATTAGTGTCAGGGCCCCAGCCCCAGCATTTT. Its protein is CASSLLVSGPQPQHF.

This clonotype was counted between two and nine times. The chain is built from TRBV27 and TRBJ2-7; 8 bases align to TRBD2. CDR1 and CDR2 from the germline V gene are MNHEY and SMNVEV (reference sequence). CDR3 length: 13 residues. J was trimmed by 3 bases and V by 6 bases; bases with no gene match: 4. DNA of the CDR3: TGTGCCAGCAGGTGGCGGGAGGACTACGAGCAGTACTTC. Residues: CASRWREDYEQYF.

The CDR3 is CASSFGPDYQETQYF. In DNA form, the CDR3 reads TGCGCCAGCAGCTTTGGACCGGACTATCAAGAGACCCAGTACTTC. The V and J genes are TRBV5-1 and TRBJ2-5; possible D gene TRBD2, 6 bases. Germline CDR1 is SGHRS and CDR2 is YFSETQ. V was pared by 2 bases and J by 2 bases, with 13 bases between. The CDR3 has 15 amino acids. Full variable domain (outside the CDR3, taken from reference TRBV5-1 and TRBJ2-5): KAGVTQTPRYLIKTRGQQVTLSCSPISGHRSVSWYQQTPGQGLQFLFEYFSETQRNKGNFPGRFSGRQFSNSRSEMNVSTLELGDSALYLCASSFGPDYQETQYFGPGTRLLVL.

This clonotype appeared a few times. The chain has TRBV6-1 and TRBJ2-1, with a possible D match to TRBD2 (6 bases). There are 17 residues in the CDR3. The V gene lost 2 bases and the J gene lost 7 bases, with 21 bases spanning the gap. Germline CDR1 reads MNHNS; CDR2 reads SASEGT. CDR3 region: CASSEWMRASGGNEQFF. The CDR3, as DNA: TGTGCCAGCAGTGAATGGATGAGGGCGTCTGGGGGGAATGAGCAGTTCTTC.

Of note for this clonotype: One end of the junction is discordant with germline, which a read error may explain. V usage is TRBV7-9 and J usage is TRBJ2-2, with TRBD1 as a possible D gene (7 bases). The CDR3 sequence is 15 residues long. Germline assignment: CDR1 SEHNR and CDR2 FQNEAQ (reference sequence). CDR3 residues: CASRLVQGGTGELFF. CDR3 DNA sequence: TGTGCCAGCAGATTAGTCCAGGGGGGCACCGGGGAGCTGTTTTTT.

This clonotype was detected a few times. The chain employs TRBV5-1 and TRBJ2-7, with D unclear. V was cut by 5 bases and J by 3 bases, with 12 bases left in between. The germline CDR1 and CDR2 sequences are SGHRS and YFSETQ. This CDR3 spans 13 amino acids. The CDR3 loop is CASSRLDLYEQYF. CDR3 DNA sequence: TGCGCCAGCAGTCGATTGGATCTCTACGAGCAGTACTTC.

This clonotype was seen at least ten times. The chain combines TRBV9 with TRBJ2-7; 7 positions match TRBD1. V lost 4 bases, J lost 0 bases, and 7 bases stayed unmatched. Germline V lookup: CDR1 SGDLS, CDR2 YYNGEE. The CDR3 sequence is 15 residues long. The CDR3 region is CASSLRDSHSYEQYF. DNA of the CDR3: TGTGCCAGCAGCTTACGGGACAGCCACTCCTACGAGCAGTACTTC.

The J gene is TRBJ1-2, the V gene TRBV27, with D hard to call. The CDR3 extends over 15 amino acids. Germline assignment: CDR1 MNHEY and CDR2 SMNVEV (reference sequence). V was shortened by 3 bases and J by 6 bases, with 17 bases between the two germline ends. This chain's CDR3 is CASSLVRSQWDGYTF. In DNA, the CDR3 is TGTGCCAGCAGTTTGGTACGGTCTCAATGGGATGGCTACACCTTC.

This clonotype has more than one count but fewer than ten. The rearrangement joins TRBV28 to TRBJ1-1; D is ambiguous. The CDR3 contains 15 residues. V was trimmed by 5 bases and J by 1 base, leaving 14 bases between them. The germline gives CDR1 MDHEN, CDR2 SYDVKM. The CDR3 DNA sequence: TGTGCCAGCAGTCTCCCCAGAGAGAGGAACACTGAAGCTTTCTTT. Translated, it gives CASSLPRERNTEAFF.

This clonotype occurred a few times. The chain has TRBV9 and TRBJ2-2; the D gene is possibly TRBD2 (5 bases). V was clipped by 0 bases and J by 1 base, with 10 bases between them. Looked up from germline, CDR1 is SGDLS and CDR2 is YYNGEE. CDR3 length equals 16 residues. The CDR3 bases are TGTGCCAGCAGCGTAGGGGGTAGCGAGAACACCGGGGAGCTGTTTTTT. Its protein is CASSVGGSENTGELFF.

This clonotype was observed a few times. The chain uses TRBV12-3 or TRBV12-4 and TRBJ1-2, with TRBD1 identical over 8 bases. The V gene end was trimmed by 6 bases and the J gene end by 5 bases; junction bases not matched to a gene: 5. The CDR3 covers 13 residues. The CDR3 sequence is CASSYTGGYGYTF. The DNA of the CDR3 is TGTGCCAGCAGCTACACAGGGGGTTATGGCTACACCTTC.

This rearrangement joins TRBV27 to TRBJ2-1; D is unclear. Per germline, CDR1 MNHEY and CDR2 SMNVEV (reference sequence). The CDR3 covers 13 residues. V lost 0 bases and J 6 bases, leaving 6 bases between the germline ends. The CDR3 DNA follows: TGTGCCAGCAGTTTATCGATGGCCAATGAGCAGTTCTTC. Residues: CASSLSMANEQFF.

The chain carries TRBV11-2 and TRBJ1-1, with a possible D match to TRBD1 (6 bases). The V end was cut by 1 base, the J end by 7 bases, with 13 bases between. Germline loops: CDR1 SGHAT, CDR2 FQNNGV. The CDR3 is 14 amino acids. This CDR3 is CASSLAGGRREAFF. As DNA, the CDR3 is TGTGCCAGCAGCTTAGCGGGGGGGCGACGTGAAGCTTTCTTT.

In DNA form, the CDR3 reads TGTGCCAGCAGTTTAAATAGTCTTAATGAGCAGTTCTTC. The encoded protein is CASSLNSLNEQFF. V is TRBV27 and J is TRBJ2-1; D gene ambiguous. Germline loops: CDR1 MNHEY, CDR2 SMNVEV (reference sequence). V was clipped by 2 bases and J by 7 bases, with 9 bases between them. The CDR3 is made up of 13 amino acids.

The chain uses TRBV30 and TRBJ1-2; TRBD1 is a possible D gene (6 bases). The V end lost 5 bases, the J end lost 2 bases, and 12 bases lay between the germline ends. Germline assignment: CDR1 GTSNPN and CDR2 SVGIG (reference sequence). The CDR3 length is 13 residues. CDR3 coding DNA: TGTGCCTGGGAGCCGGGACACAACTATGGCTACACCTTC. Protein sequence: CAWEPGHNYGYTF.

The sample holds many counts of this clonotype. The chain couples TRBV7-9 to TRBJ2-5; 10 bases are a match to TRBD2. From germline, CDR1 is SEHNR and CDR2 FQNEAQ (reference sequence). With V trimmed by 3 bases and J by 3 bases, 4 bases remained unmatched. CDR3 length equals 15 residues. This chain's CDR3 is CASSFGTSVKETQYF. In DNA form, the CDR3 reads TGTGCCAGCAGCTTCGGGACTAGCGTAAAAGAGACCCAGTACTTC. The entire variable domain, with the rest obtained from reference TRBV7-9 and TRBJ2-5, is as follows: DTGVSQNPRHKITKRGQNVTFRCDPISEHNRLYWYRQTLGQGPEFLTYFQNEAQLEKSRLLSDRFSAERPKGSFSTLEIQRTEQGDSAMYLCASSFGTSVKETQYFGPGTRLLVL.

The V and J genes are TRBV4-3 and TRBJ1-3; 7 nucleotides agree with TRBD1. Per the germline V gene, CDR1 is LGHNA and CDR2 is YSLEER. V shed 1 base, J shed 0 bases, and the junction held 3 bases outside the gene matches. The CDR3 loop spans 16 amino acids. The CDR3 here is CASSQGTGDSGNTIYF. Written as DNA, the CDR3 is TGCGCCAGCAGCCAAGGGACAGGCGACTCTGGAAACACCATATATTTT.

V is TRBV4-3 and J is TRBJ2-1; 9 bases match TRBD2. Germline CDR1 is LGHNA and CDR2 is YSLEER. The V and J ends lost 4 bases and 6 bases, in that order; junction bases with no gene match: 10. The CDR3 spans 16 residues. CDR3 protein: CASSPLPSGTGNEQFF. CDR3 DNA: TGCGCCAGCAGCCCCCTCCCTAGCGGGACTGGCAATGAGCAGTTCTTC.